Listed here is a single T cell receptor beta chain. The clone's antigen remains unknown. The sample holds no much larger clone one base away, and base qualities are not on file. As encoded in the germline V gene (reference sequence), CDR1 is MNHNY while CDR2 is SVGAGI. V is shortened by 5 bases, J by 3 bases, and the region joining them spans 13 bases. The CDR3 goes from the cysteine to the phenylalanine over 14 residues. Of all the DNA, just the CDR3 is kept, 42 bases in frame from base 1. The data belong to a study of regulatory dendritic cells for organ transplantation listed by TCRdb under 2017. In terms of the full investigation: TCRbeta repertoires were sequenced from sorted naive and memory CD4+ and CD8+ T cells before and after allostimulation with regulatory or mature dendritic cells.

Study-wide conclusions, independent of this receptor: Of the resting subsets, the one holding the most alloreactive TCR clonotypes was memory CD8+ T cells. Naive CD4+ and CD8+ T cells showed highly diverse repertoires, whereas memory cells were less diverse and memory CD8+ cells were the most oligoclonal. Expansion of memory CD8+ clones was induced by allostimulation in both subjects, but more limited expansion appeared to be induced by regulatory dendritic cells than by mature dendritic cells. Sequencing was done in only a couple of subjects, and the authors reported considerable heterogeneity between individuals in the alloreactive memory CD8+ T cell pool.

Multiplexed two-step PCR with Vbeta-specific forward primers and Jbeta-specific reverse primers was used to amplify TCRbeta CDR3 regions. TCRbeta libraries were sequenced on an Illumina instrument through the immunoSEQ service. As for the authors' bioinformatics: V, D and J genes were assigned using IMGT annotation, and counts were corrected for multiplex PCR bias using synthetic CDR3 analogues. Repertoire clonality was computed in the immunoSEQ Analyzer as one minus normalized Shannon entropy. Whether a clone counted as expanded was decided by Fisher's exact test with Benjamini-Hochberg false discovery rate control and a two-tailed cutoff of P<0.01. The table comes from immuneACCESS by way of TCRdb, which keeps in-frame sequences with V and J called. Part of the clones is missing from these tables; in studies checked, under half for an unresolved V gene and the rest for unknown reasons. V, J and clone size are those of that table, while D and trimming were read from the DNA. A total of around 30,000 clones appear in this sample, around 84% of them only once. Of the sample, around 0.093% falls within the top ten clones.

FACS was used to sort CD4+ or CD8+ cells into naive T cells (CD45RA+) and memory T cells (CD45RO+). The T cells used for TCR sequencing were obtained from a couple of healthy control subjects. For the mixed lymphocyte reactions, sorted T cell subsets left unstimulated acted as baseline controls. The Qiagen DNeasy Blood & Tissue Kit was used for extraction of genomic DNA. This clonotype originated in a human donor in good health. Specimen: naive CD4+ T cells from blood. The sample's cell subset or site, from its label and the paper: CD45RA+ naive T cells. The chain links TRBV6-6 with TRBJ1-1, with TRBD1 tentatively as D gene (5 bases match). The encoded CDR3 is CASSVRQKDTEAFF. The nucleotide sequence reads TGTGCCAGCAGTGTCCGACAGAAGGACACTGAAGCTTTCTTT.